This TCR beta chain was profiled in a study of blood T cells in healthy people across ages. No fewer than 7 million PBMCs went into each sample. The CDR3 runs to 14 residues. Germline V lookup: CDR1 DFQATT, CDR2 SNEGSKA (reference sequence). V lost 6 bases and J lost 11, with 25 bases in between. A sample-barcoded 5' primer and a J-beta primer mix were used in a second PCR of roughly 6 to 11 cycles. Every sample produced at least 2.5 million CDR3-containing paired-end reads. One entry per CDR3 protein, called by TCRdb with MiXCR from the 5' RACE reads. The data show fewer than 800,000 distinct CDR3 sequences, around a quarter seen once. This clonotype was seen only a few times. The sample was also reused in another study, on T cells of mothers and their children. Turning to that study: The donor cohort consisted of three healthy Caucasian mothers and their six children.

The clonotype originates from a boy younger than 18 in good health. Sequenced material: blood. The chain couples TRBV20-1 to TRBJ2-5, with D perhaps assigned TRBD1 or TRBD2 (5 bases each). The CDR3 loop reads CSALASGIMGEQYF. As DNA, the CDR3 is TGCAGTGCCCTTGCATCGGGTATCATGGGGGAGCAGTACTTC.